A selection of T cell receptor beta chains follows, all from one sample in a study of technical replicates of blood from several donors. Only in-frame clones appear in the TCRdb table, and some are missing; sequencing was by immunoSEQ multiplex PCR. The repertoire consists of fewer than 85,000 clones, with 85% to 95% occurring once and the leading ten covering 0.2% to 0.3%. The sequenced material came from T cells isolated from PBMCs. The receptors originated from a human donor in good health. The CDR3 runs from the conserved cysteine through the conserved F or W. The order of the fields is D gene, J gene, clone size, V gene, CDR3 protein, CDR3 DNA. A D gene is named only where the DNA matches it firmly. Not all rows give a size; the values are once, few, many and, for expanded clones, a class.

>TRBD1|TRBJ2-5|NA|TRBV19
CASSNWDREVETQYF
TGTGCCAGTAGTAATTGGGACAGGGAGGTGGAGACCCAGTACTTC
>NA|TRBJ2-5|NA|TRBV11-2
CASSLVTVGRTQYF
TGTGCCAGCAGCTTAGTAACGGTTGGGCGGACCCAGTACTTC
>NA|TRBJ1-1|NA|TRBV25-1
CASSEIGRTGGTEAFF
TGTGCCAGCAGTGAAATAGGGAGAACGGGGGGCACTGAAGCTTTCTTT
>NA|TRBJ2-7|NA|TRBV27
CASYDWTLLYF
TGTGCCAGCTACGACTGGACTTTGCTGTACTTC
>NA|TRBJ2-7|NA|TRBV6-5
CASSPLAILSYEQYF
TGTGCCAGCAGCCCCCTCGCGATACTCTCCTACGAGCAGTACTTC
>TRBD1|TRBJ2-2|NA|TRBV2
CASKGDRTPFGELFF
TGTGCCAGCAAGGGGGACAGGACGCCGTTTGGGGAGCTGTTTTTT
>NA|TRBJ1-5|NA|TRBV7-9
CASSTSGSNQPQHF
TGTGCCAGCAGCACTTCAGGGAGCAATCAGCCCCAGCATTTT
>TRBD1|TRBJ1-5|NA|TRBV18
CASSPQDRGGQPQHF
TGTGCCAGCTCACCCCAGGACAGGGGGGGACAGCCCCAGCATTTT
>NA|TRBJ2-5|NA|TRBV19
CASSIAGRAQETQYF
TGTGCCAGTAGTATAGCAGGCAGGGCACAAGAGACCCAGTACTTC
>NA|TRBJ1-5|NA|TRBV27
CASSLYGGGNQPQHF
TGTGCCAGCAGTTTATATGGGGGCGGCAATCAGCCCCAGCATTTT
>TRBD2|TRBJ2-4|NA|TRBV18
CASSPGLAGPHDIQYF
TGTGCCAGCTCACCGGGACTAGCGGGGCCCCATGACATTCAGTACTTC
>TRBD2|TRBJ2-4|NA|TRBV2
CASSWLAGSKNIQYF
TGTGCCAGCAGTTGGCTAGCGGGATCCAAAAACATTCAGTACTTC
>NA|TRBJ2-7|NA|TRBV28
CASSLGGRRSYEQYF
TGTGCCAGCAGTTTGGGGGGGCGAAGATCCTACGAGCAGTACTTC
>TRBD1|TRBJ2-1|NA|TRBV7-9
CASSPPSGQGPYNEQFF
TGTGCCAGCAGCCCCCCTTCGGGACAGGGGCCTTACAATGAGCAGTTCTTC
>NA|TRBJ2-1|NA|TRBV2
CASSEFLANYNEQFF
TGTGCCAGCAGTGAATTTCTAGCGAACTACAATGAGCAGTTCTTC
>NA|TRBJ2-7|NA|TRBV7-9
CASSFMLYHTYEQYF
TGTGCCAGCAGCTTTATGCTGTATCACACCTACGAGCAGTACTTC
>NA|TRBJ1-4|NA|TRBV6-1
CASTKTGSGEKLFF
TGTGCCAGCACCAAGACAGGATCGGGGGAAAAACTGTTTTTT
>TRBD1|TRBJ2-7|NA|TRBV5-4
CASSLGDREDEQYF
TGTGCCAGCAGCCTGGGGGACAGGGAAGACGAGCAGTACTTC
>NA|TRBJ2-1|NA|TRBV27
CASSLAAHNEQFF
TGTGCCAGCAGTTTGGCTGCACACAATGAGCAGTTCTTC
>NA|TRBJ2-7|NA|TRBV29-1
CSVFTGSYEQYF
TGCAGCGTTTTCACAGGAAGCTACGAGCAGTACTTC
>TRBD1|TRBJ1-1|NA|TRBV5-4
CASSLVGQGLTEAFF
TGTGCCAGCAGCTTGGTCGGACAGGGGCTGACTGAAGCTTTCTTT
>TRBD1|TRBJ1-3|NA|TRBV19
CASTRDRGTPGNTIYF
TGTGCCAGTACTCGAGACAGGGGAACTCCTGGAAACACCATATATTTT
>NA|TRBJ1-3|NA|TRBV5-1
CASSSDTHSGNTIYF
TGCGCCAGCAGCTCCGACACACACTCTGGAAACACCATATATTTT
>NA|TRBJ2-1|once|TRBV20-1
CSARGLWEQFF
TGCAGTGCTAGAGGGCTCTGGGAGCAGTTCTTC
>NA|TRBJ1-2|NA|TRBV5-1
CASSSRGRTFYGYTF
TGCGCCAGCAGCTCAAGGGGCAGAACCTTCTATGGCTACACCTTC
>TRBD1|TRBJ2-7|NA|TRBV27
CASSLARDRGYYEQYF
TGTGCCAGCAGTTTAGCCCGGGACAGGGGTTACTACGAGCAGTACTTC
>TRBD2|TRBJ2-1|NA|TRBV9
CASAGLSEREYLSYNEQFF
TGTGCCAGCGCCGGATTAAGTGAGCGGGAGTACCTCTCCTACAATGAGCAGTTCTTC
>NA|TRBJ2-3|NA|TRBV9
CASSSRDIQYF
TGTGCCAGCAGCTCGAGGGACATCCAGTATTTT
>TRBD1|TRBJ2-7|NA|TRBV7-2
CASSPPIGGGYEQYF
TGTGCCAGCAGCCCCCCGATAGGGGGCGGTTACGAGCAGTACTTC
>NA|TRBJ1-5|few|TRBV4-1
CASSQQSRRQFFEQPQHF
TGCGCCAGCAGCCAGCAGAGCCGAAGACAGTTTTTTGAACAACCCCAGCATTTT
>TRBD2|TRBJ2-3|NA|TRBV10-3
CASGTSGSSDTQYF
TGTGCCAGCGGGACTAGCGGGTCATCAGATACGCAGTATTTT